This T cell receptor (beta chain) was sequenced for a study of blood T cell repertoires in COVID-19. Study-level information: COVID-19 samples collected from the United States, Italy and Spain covered acute and convalescent phases.

In the source study's methods: Quantification of nucleated cells was approximated via reference gene primer amplification. This table comes from immunoSEQ multiplex PCR, and its TCRdb copy is limited to in-frame clones, with some not included. D and trimming were read from the DNA, whereas the V and J calls and clone size are those reported in that table. The sample contains 30,000 to 35,000 clones, about 87% of which appear only once. There are 15 residues in the CDR3. The germline V gene encodes CDR1 SGHDT and CDR2 YYEEEE. V gave up 5 bases and J gave up 4 bases; unmatched junction bases: 8. This receptor was obtained from a man aged 70-80 years with acute or convalescent COVID-19. This chain joins TRBV5-6 and TRBJ2-7; 11 positions match TRBD1. Sample: peripheral blood. CDR3 DNA: TGTGCCAGCAGTTCCGGGACAGGGGGGAGGTACGAGCAGTACTTC. It codes for CASSSGTGGRYEQYF.